Presented here are 11 T cell receptor beta chains from one specimen sequenced in a study of cytomegalovirus exposure and HLA in healthy donors. PCR primers comprised 60 Vbeta and 13 Jbeta primers. This table comes from immunoSEQ multiplex PCR, and its TCRdb copy is limited to in-frame clones, with some not included. In the table there are more than 80,000 clones, roughly 60% of which are singletons. The sample comprised PBMCs. The origin of the receptors is a human donor in good health.

The chain uses TRBV4-3 and TRBJ2-5; perhaps TRBD1 as D (6 bases). With 0 bases removed from V and 5 bases from J, the gap between germline ends came to 13 bases. There are 15 residues in the CDR3. Germline CDR1 reads LGHNA; CDR2 reads YSLEER. DNA for the CDR3: TGCGCCAGCAGCCAAGAGGCCAGGGGAGAGGAGACCCAGTACTTC. Amino acid sequence: CASSQEARGEETQYF.

This clone was found a few times. This sequence joins TRBV5-6 and TRBJ2-7; the match to TRBD1 covers 10 bases. CDR1 and CDR2 (germline): SGHDT, YYEEEE. The CDR3 extends over 15 amino acids. Germline trimming cut 4 bases from V and 1 base from J; bases unmatched to any gene: 5. CDR3 DNA sequence: TGTGCCAGCAGCGCACCGGGACAGGGGTCCTACGAGCAGTACTTC. It encodes CASSAPGQGSYEQYF. The entire variable domain, with the rest obtained from reference TRBV5-6 and TRBJ2-7, is as follows: DAGVTQSPTHLIKTRGQQVTLRCSPKSGHDTVSWYQQALGQGPQFIFQYYEEEERQRGNFPDRFSGHQFPNYSSELNVNALLLGDSALYLCASSAPGQGSYEQYFGPGTRLTVT.

The chain combines TRBV7-9 with TRBJ1-2; D is possibly TRBD1 (5 bases). Germline CDR1 SEHNR, CDR2 FQNEAQ (reference sequence). This CDR3 region has 16 residues. The ends were cut back, 4 bases at V and 2 bases at J, with 17 bases in the middle. The CDR3 loop is CASSSVNRGGNYGYTF. The CDR3, as DNA: TGTGCCAGCAGCTCAGTAAATCGGGGGGGAAACTATGGCTACACCTTC.

This sequence joins TRBV6-1 and TRBJ1-4; 10 bases are a match to TRBD1. Germline values: CDR1 MNHNS, CDR2 SASEGT. J was trimmed by 6 bases and V by 6 bases; bases with no gene match: 1. CDR3 length: 13 residues. The CDR3 nucleotides are TGTGCCAGCAGCGGGACAGGGGATGAAAAACTGTTTTTT. Translated: CASSGTGDEKLFF.

The CDR3 bases are TGTGCCAGCGGAGATCAGCCAGGGTTGACGGAGACCCAGTACTTC. It is translated as CASGDQPGLTETQYF. V is TRBV28 and J is TRBJ2-5, with D tentatively TRBD1 (5 bases). Per germline, CDR1 MDHEN and CDR2 SYDVKM. V lost 8 bases, J lost 5 bases, and 21 bases lay in between. The CDR3 loop spans 15 amino acids.

The chain has TRBV5-1 and TRBJ2-1, with TRBD1 identical over 11 bases. The germline V gene has CDR1 SGHRS and CDR2 YFSETQ. Trimming cost V 2 bases and J 3 bases; bases outside gene matches: 19. The CDR3 loop spans 21 amino acids. The CDR3 nucleotides read TGCGCCAGCAGCTTCGGTTTACTCGGACAGGGGGCAAGGGGGGTCTACAATGAGCAGTTCTTC. Translated, it gives CASSFGLLGQGARGVYNEQFF.

The chain employs TRBV2 and TRBJ2-2; 13 positions agree with TRBD2. The CDR3 consists of 18 residues. The germline V gene encodes CDR1 SNHLY and CDR2 FYNNEI. V lost 2 bases and J lost 1; bases outside the gene matches: 4. CDR3 in DNA: TGTGCCAGCAGTGAATGGGGGACTAGCGGGGTGAACACCGGGGAGCTGTTTTTT. This encodes CASSEWGTSGVNTGELFF.

The chain combines TRBV6-1 with TRBJ1-3; D is unclear. The CDR3 has 14 amino acids. Germline lookup yields CDR1 MNHNS and CDR2 SASEGT. Trimming left V 1 base short and J 3 bases short, with 7 bases between. The CDR3: CASSEGGFGNTIYF. The CDR3 nucleotides read TGTGCCAGCAGTGAAGGAGGGTTTGGAAACACCATATATTTT.

This clone has more than one count but fewer than ten. The chain links TRBV2 to TRBJ1-1, with D possibly being TRBD1 (5 bases). The germline gives CDR1 SNHLY, CDR2 FYNNEI. The V end lost 2 bases, the J end lost 5 bases, and 24 bases lay between the germline ends. The CDR3 totals 18 residues. CDR3: CASSETPPGRSGGTEAFF. In nucleotides, the CDR3 is TGTGCCAGCAGTGAAACCCCCCCGGGACGGTCGGGGGGGACTGAAGCTTTCTTT. Supplemented by reference TRBV2 and TRBJ1-1, the full variable domain reads EPEVTQTPSHQVTQMGQEVILRCVPISNHLYFYWYRQILGQKVEFLVSFYNNEISEKSEIFDDQFSVERPDGSNFTLKIRSTKLEDSAMYFCASSETPPGRSGGTEAFFGQGTRLTVV.

A few counts support this clone. V and J are TRBV18 and TRBJ2-1; TRBD2 matches at 7 bases. This CDR3 contains 16 residues. The germline V gene has CDR1 KGHSH and CDR2 LQKENI. The V segment lost 0 bases and the J segment 0 bases; nucleotides outside the gene matches: 2. The CDR3 bases are TGTGCCAGCTCACCACCGAGCGGGGTCTCCTACAATGAGCAGTTCTTC. Its translation is CASSPPSGVSYNEQFF.

V is TRBV29-1 and J is TRBJ2-6; TRBD1 aligns across 10 bases. V was clipped by 0 bases and J by 2 bases; unmatched bases: 4. Germline V gene sequence: CDR1 SQVTM, CDR2 ANQGSEA. The CDR3 is made up of 17 amino acids. The CDR3 region has the DNA TGCAGCGTTGAAGATAGGACAGGGGGTCCTGGGGCCAACGTCCTGACTTTC. Encoded protein: CSVEDRTGGPGANVLTF.